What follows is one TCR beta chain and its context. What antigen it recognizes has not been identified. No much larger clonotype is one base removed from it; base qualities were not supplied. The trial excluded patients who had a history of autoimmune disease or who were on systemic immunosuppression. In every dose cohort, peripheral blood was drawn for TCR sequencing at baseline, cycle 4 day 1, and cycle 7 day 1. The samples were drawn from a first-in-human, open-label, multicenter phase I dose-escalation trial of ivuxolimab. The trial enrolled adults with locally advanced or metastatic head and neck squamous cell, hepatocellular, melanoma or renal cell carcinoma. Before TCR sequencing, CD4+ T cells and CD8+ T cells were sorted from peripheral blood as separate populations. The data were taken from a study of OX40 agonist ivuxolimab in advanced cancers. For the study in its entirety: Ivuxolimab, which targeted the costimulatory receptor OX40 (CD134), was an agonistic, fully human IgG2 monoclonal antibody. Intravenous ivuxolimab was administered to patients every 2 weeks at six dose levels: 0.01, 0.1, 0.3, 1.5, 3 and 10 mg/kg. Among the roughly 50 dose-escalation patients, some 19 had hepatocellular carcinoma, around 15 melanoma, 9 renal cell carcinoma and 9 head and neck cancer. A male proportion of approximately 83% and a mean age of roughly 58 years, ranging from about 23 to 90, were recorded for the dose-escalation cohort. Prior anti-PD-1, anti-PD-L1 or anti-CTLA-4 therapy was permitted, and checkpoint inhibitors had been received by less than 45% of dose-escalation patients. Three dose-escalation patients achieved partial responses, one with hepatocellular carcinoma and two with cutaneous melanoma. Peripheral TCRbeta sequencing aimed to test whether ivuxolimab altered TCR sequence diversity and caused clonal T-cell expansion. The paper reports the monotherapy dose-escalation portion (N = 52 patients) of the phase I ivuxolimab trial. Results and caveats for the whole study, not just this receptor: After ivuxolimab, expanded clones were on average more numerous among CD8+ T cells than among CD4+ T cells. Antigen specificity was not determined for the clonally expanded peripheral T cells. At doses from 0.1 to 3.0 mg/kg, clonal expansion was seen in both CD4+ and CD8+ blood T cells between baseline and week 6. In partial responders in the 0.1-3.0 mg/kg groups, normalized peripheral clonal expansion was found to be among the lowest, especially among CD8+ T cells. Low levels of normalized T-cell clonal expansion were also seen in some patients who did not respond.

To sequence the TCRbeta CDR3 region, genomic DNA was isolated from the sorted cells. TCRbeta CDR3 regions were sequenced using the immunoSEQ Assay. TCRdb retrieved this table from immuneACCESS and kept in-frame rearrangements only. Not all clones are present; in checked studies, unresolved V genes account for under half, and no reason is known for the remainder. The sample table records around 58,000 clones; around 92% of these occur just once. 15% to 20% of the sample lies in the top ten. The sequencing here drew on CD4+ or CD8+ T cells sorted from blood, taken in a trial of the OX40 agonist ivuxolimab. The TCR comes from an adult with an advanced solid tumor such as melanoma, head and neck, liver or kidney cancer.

The bases are TGTGCCAGTAGTTTAATGGCAGGGATGAACACTGAAGCTTTCTTT. Translation gives CASSLMAGMNTEAFF. The sequence joins TRBV19 to TRBJ1-1, with a weak D call of TRBD1 (5 bases match). V is clipped by 5 bases and J by 0 bases, and the sequence between their germline boundaries is 13 bases long. As encoded in the germline V gene (reference sequence), CDR1 is LNHDA while CDR2 is SQIVND. From the cysteine up to the phenylalanine, the CDR3 has a length of 15 residues. Left in the record is the CDR3 DNA by itself, 45 bases read in frame from the first base.